This T cell receptor (beta chain) was identified in a study of T cell changes during pregnancy in multiple sclerosis. Germline V gives CDR1 MNHEY, CDR2 SVGAGI. This CDR3 contains 11 residues. Between the trimmed V and J ends, which lost 5 bases and 5 bases, there was a span of 6 bases. Sequencing used immunoSEQ multiplex PCR; TCRdb keeps in-frame clones, though not all of them. The sample carries 35,000 or so clones, over 75% recorded once. The receptor was derived from a female donor with multiple sclerosis, enrolled in a pregnancy study. The chain couples TRBV6-5 to TRBJ2-5; no clear D gene. The sample in question was CD8+ T cells from peripheral blood mononuclear cells, obtained in the third trimester of pregnancy. The CDR3 reads CASSTSETQYF. In DNA, the CDR3 is TGTGCCAGCAGTACATCGGAGACCCAGTACTTC.